The 2 T cell receptor beta chains below all came from one sample that was sequenced in a study of OX40 agonist ivuxolimab in advanced cancers. Profiling relied on immunoSEQ multiplex PCR, and the TCRdb table lists in-frame clones only, not all of them. This table holds about 110,000 clones, around 93% found once. The sample consisted of CD4+ or CD8+ T cells sorted from blood, taken in a trial of the OX40 agonist ivuxolimab. These receptors all come from an adult with an advanced solid tumor such as melanoma, head and neck, liver or kidney cancer.

Here the CDR3 DNA reads TGTGCCAGCTCACCATCCCTCGTTGGGGGCTGGGAAGCTTTCTTT. Amino acid sequence: CASSPSLVGGWEAFF. The chain combines TRBV18 with TRBJ1-1; the D gene is possibly TRBD1 (6 bases). CDR3 length equals 15 residues. Trimming shortened V by 2 bases and J by 8 bases, and 18 bases separated the two germline ends. Germline CDR1 is KGHSH and CDR2 is LQKENI.

The V call is TRBV7-2, the J call TRBJ2-5; TRBD2 matches at 8 bases. Germline V CDR1 and CDR2: SGHTA, FQGNSA. The trim removed 2 bases at V and 1 base at J, leaving 12 bases unmatched. The CDR3 is made up of 18 amino acids. The CDR3 protein is CASSLTSIAGSGQETQYF. In DNA form, the CDR3 reads TGTGCCAGCAGCTTAACGTCAATAGCGGGGAGCGGCCAAGAGACCCAGTACTTC.